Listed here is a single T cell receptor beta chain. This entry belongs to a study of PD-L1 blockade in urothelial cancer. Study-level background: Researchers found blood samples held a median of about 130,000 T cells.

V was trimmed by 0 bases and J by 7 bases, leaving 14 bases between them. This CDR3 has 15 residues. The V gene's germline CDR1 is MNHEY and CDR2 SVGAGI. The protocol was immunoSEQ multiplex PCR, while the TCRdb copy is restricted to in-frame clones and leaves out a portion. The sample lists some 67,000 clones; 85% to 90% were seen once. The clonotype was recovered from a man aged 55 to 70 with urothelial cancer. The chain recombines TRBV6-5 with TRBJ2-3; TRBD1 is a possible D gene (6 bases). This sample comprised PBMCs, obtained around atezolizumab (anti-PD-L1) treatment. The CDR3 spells CASSYSIVQGNTQYF. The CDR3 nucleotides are TGTGCCAGCAGTTACTCAATTGTACAGGGAAATACGCAGTATTTT.